These T cell receptor beta chains were read from a single sample in a study of a mutant IDH1 vaccine in newly diagnosed glioma. No cognate antigen is known for these TCRs. Clones were read by immunoSEQ multiplex PCR, and TCRdb kept only the in-frame ones, dropping some. The sample consists of 55,000 to 65,000 clones, under 90% of them appearing once. Here the sequenced sample was PBMCs, taken from a glioma patient whose treatment included an IDH1 peptide vaccine. Receptors were obtained from a man aged 25-40 years with glioma. CDR3s leave out the opening cysteine and the closing phenylalanine or tryptophan. A D gene is named only where the DNA matches it firmly.

d_call v_call cdr3_aa
TRBD2 TRBV7-8 ASSLFSLAGGPREQY
TRBD2 TRBV7-2 ASSLRLARSSYEQY
NA TRBV6-5 ASTFTTVNTEAF
NA TRBV7-2 ASSLPPSGQY
TRBD1 TRBV28 ASSLGQGVLNTIY
NA TRBV19 ASIGFGTDTQY
TRBD1 TRBV7-9 ASSSGQGHGKLF
NA TRBV19 ASTIPSGEDTQY
TRBD2 TRBV23-1 AVKLPPRTSGREAYEQY
TRBD1 TRBV9 ASGPQDRGQETQY
NA TRBV5-1 ASSLIEGGLFNEQF
TRBD2 TRBV29-1 SSGEGTDTQY
NA TRBV21-1 ASSKAGDRGRYNEQF
NA TRBV27 ASSLLPIQDTQY
NA TRBV5-1 ASSLETGETYEQY
NA TRBV27 ASSPNSYNEQF
NA TRBV27 ASSLGVTDTQY
NA TRBV2 ASSEPRQPQH
TRBD1 TRBV11-2 ASSFPPGTGAFYEQY
NA TRBV5-1 ASSLATNTGELF
NA TRBV7-9 ASSDSNTGELF
TRBD2 TRBV5-4 ASSYPTSGRAGNEQF
NA TRBV6-6 ASVDPQDEQF
TRBD1 TRBV5-1 ASSLDYQGAGEKLF
NA TRBV30 AWSTSNNSPLH
TRBD1 TRBV19 ASSERDFSPGGAF
NA TRBV10-3 AISVGGPHSNQPQH
NA TRBV11-2 ASSFNVGSDTQY
NA TRBV28 ASSYGAIEKLF
TRBD1 TRBV11-2 ASSADRARAGELF
NA TRBV18 ASSLYQAGATDTQY
NA TRBV7-6 ASSLYPQHSYNSPLH
NA TRBV5-1 ASSLAGGAGTYEQY
NA TRBV2 ASSARGTNQPQH
NA TRBV27 ASSREGAASYEQY
NA TRBV4-2 ASSWSGLDGYT
NA TRBV5-1 ASAVGPGLYNEQF
NA TRBV7-9 ASSLEGLSNQPQH
NA TRBV27 ASINRRNTEAF
TRBD2 TRBV2 ASSEGLAGWETQY
TRBD1 TRBV5-6 ASSSTDRVDNRVAEAF
TRBD2 TRBV9 ASSIAGGRVTDTQY
NA TRBV6-1 ASSEEPPKQF
NA TRBV29-1 SVQGGEQF
TRBD2 TRBV29-1 SVKRGLSYNEQF
NA TRBV6-5 AIRKDQGGYEQY
NA TRBV19 ASSQPGRAAEGPQH
NA TRBV11-2 ASSLEGSNYGYT
NA TRBV9 ASSLEGTLGQPQH
TRBD2 TRBV4-3 ASSQDRVSGGADTGELF
NA TRBV2 ASSEAGQGGRKTQY
TRBD1 TRBV10-3 AISRNSHEGQGAREQY
TRBD2 TRBV7-6 ASSGDRVRGGLKTQY
NA TRBV2 ASRKGELDGGYT
TRBD2 TRBV7-3 ASSLIGSGAQETQY
TRBD1 TRBV5-1 ASSLGQGAWEQF
NA TRBV4-2 ASSQEDGFRSMNTEAF
NA TRBV5-1 ASSLAGADTQY
TRBD2 TRBV5-1 ASSLDRLAGGSTQY
NA TRBV2 ASSRHYSGANVLT